The clone carrying this T cell receptor beta chain was seen a few times. Its target is unknown. Trimming stripped 4 bases from V and 2 bases from J, with 18 bases between. This CDR3 spans 17 amino acids. The V gene's germline CDR1 is SGHAT and CDR2 FQNNGV. The sample comes from a study of radiotherapy plus CTLA-4 blockade in lung cancer. At the level of the study: Objective responses were recorded in less than 20% of patients, with disease control recorded in 25% to 35%.

Data came from immunoSEQ multiplex PCR; TCRdb stores just in-frame clones and leaves some out. The repertoire holds about 94,000 clones, with approximately 78% as singletons. Study outcomes and limitations: Once radiotherapy plus ipilimumab had been given, TCR clones derived from tumor expanded in blood.

The receptor was derived from a human donor with non-small cell lung cancer that progressed on radiotherapy plus ipilimumab. The gene calls are TRBV11-2 and TRBJ1-3; D may be TRBD1 (6 bases). The starting material was peripheral blood, obtained from a patient treated with radiotherapy plus ipilimumab. This CDR3 reads CASSYGPAGAAGNTIYF. Written as DNA, the CDR3 is TGTGCCAGCAGCTATGGACCCGCAGGGGCGGCTGGAAACACCATATATTTT.